The entry that follows covers one T cell receptor (beta chain) sequence. Source study methods: Nucleated cell number was recorded as an estimate derived from reference gene primer amplification. Measured with immunoSEQ multiplex PCR; TCRdb has only the in-frame clones, and not every one. That table supplies the V and J calls and clone size; D and trimming were determined from the DNA. Among under 300,000 clones listed, 70% to 85% were seen once. The data derive from a study of blood T cell repertoires in COVID-19. Study background: Sites in the United States, Italy and Spain provided acute and convalescent COVID-19 samples. T cells, B-cell-depleted T cells, or PBMCs supplied cDNA or gDNA.

With 3 bases clipped from V and 7 bases from J, the junction kept 8 bases outside the gene matches. The CDR3 consists of 15 residues. Germline CDR1 SGHNT, CDR2 YYREEE (reference sequence). The rearrangement joins TRBV5-4 to TRBJ2-2, with 8 bases matching TRBD1. This TCR derives from a woman of 80 years or more with active or convalescent COVID-19. The sequenced sample was peripheral blood. The CDR3 here is CASSYYQGAGGELFF. DNA of the CDR3: TGTGCCAGCAGCTATTACCAGGGGGCAGGCGGGGAGCTGTTTTTT.